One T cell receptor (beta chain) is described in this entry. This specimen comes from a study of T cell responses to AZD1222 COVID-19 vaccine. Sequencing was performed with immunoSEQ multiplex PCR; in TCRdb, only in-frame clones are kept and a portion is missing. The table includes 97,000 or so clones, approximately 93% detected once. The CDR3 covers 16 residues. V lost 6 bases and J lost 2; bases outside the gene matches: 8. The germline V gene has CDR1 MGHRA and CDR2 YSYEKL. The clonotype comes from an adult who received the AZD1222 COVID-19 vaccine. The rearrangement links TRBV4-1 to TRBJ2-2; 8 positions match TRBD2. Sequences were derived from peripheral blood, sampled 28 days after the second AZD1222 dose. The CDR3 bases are TGCGCCAGCAGTCAGGTACTAGCGGCTAACACCGGGGAGCTGTTTTTT. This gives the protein CASSQVLAANTGELFF.